This TCR beta chain was obtained from a study of blood T cell repertoires in COVID-19. Trimming cost V 0 bases and J 8 bases, with 17 bases left between them. CDR3 length: 16 amino acids. CDR1 and CDR2 from the germline V gene are SGHRS and YFSETQ. Data came from immunoSEQ multiplex PCR; TCRdb stores just in-frame clones and leaves some out. Among approximately 200,000 clones, 86% were seen once, and the ten largest hold 2% to 2.5%. This TCR came from a woman aged 45-59 years with acute or convalescent COVID-19. Sequenced sample: peripheral blood. The V and J genes are TRBV5-1 and TRBJ1-4; tentatively, D is TRBD1 (5 bases). CDR3 coding DNA: TGCGCCAGCAGCTTGGCCGGCTTAGGGGATTGGGAAAAACTGTTTTTT. It codes for CASSLAGLGDWEKLFF.